This T cell receptor (beta chain) is from a study of early T cells in non-severe SARS-CoV-2 infection. Researchers tagged individual cDNA molecules with unique molecular identifiers. MiXCR, run by TCRdb on the 5' RACE reads, gives a single entry per CDR3 protein. The sample has about 110,000 distinct CDR3 sequences; 9% to 13% are singletons. The V and J ends lost 2 bases and 7 bases respectively, with 17 bases between them. CDR3 size: 15 residues. CDR1 MNHNS and CDR2 SASEGT come from the germline V gene. This clonotype was sampled from an adult who was a healthcare worker with PCR-confirmed SARS-CoV-2 infection or an uninfected control (not recorded which). J is TRBJ2-5 and V is TRBV6-1; either TRBD1 or TRBD2 may supply D (6 bases each). Material for sequencing was whole blood. In DNA, the CDR3 is TGTGCCAGCAGTGAACCCGGGGGCGTCGGCGGGACCCAGTACTTC. It codes for CASSEPGGVGGTQYF.